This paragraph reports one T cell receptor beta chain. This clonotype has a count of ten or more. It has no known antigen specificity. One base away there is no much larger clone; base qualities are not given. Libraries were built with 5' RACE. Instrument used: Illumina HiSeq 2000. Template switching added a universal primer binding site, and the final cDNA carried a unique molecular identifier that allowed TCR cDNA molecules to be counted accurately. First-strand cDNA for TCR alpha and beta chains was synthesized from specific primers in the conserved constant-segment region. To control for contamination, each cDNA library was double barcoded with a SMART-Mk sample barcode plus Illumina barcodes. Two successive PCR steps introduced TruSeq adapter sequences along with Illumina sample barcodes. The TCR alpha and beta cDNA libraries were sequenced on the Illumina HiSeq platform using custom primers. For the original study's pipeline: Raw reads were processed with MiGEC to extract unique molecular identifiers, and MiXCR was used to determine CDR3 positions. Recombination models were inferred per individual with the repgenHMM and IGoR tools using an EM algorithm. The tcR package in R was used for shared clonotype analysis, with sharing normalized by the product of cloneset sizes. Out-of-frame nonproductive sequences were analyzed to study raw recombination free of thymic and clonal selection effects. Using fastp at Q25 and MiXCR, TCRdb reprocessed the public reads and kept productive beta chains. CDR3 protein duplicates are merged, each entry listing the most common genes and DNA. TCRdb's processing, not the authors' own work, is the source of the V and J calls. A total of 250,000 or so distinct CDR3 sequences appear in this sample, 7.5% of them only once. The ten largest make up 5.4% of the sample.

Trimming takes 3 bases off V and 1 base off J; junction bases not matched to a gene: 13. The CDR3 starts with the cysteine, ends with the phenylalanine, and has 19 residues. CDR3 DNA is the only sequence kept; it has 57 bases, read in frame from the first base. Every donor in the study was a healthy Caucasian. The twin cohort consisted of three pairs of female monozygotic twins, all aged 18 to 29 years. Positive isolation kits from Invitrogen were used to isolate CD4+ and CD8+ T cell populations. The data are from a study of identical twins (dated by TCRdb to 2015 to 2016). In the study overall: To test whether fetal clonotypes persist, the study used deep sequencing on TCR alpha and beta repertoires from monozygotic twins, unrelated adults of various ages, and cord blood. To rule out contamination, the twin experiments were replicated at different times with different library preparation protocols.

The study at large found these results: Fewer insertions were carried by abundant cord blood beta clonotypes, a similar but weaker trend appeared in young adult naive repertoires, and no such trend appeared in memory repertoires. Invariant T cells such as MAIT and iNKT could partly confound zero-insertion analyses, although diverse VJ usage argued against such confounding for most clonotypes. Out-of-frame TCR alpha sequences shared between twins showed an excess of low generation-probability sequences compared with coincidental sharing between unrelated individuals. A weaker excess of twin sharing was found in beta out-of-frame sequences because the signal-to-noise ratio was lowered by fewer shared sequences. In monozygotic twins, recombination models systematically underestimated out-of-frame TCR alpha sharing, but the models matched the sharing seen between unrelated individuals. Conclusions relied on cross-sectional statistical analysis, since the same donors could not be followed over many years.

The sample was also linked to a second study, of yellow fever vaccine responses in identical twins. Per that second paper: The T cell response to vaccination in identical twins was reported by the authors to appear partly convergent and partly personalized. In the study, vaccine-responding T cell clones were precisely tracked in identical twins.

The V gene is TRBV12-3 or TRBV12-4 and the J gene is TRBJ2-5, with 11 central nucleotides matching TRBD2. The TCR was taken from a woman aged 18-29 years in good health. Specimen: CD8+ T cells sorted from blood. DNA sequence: TGTGCCAGCAGTTTCCCAATTACTAGCGGGAGAGCCAGCCAAGAGACCCAGTACTTC. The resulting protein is CASSFPITSGRASQETQYF.